The rows below give T cell receptor beta chains drawn from one sample of a study of blood T cell repertoires in COVID-19. The table came from immunoSEQ multiplex PCR; TCRdb's copy has only in-frame clones and leaves some out. Here the sample spans around 80,000 clones, roughly four fifths being singletons. Sequenced input: peripheral blood. These receptors came from a human donor in a cohort sampled during active COVID-19. CDR3s include the opening cysteine and the closing phenylalanine or tryptophan. The D gene is left open where the match is weak. Clone size is given for some rows only: seen once, a few or many times, or a class if the clone is expanded.

TRBV5-1	TRBJ1-1	-	-	TGCGCCAGCAGCTGGGACATGGGAACTGAAGCTTTCTTT	CASSWDMGTEAFF
TRBV7-2	TRBJ2-7	-	TRBD1	TGTGCCAGCAGCTTATCGCGGCAGGGGGCGATCGAGCAGTACTTC	CASSLSRQGAIEQYF
TRBV2	TRBJ2-3	-	TRBD2	TGTGCCAGCAGTTACCGGGGGGGCAGAGATACGCAGTATTTT	CASSYRGGRDTQYF
TRBV19	TRBJ2-5	-	TRBD1	TGTGCCAGTAGTTCCGGGGCCGGGACAGTGAAGACCCAGTACTTC	CASSSGAGTVKTQYF
TRBV12-3/TRBV12-4	TRBJ2-7	once	TRBD2	TGTGCCATCCAAGGGACGGGAGGGTACGAGCAGTACTTC	CAIQGTGGYEQYF
TRBV10-1	TRBJ1-5	-	-	TGCGCCAGCAGTGAAACTGCACAGCCCCAGCATTTT	CASSETAQPQHF
TRBV5-1	TRBJ1-5	-	-	TGCGCCAGCAGCGTTGGTACGGGGGATCAGCCCCAGCATTTT	CASSVGTGDQPQHF
TRBV3-1/TRBV3-2	TRBJ1-1	-	-	TGTGCCAGCACGAGGGACACGAACACTGAAGCTTTCTTT	CASTRDTNTEAFF
TRBV29-1	TRBJ2-2	few	-	TGCAGCGTCGTGCCCCCAGGAGGCGCCGGGGAGCTGTTTTTT	CSVVPPGGAGELFF
TRBV28	TRBJ2-7	-	-	TGTGCCAGCAACGTTGGACACACCTACGAGCAGTACTTC	CASNVGHTYEQYF